Detailed here is one T cell receptor (beta chain). The data are from a study of blood T cell repertoires in COVID-19. This CDR3 comprises 13 residues. V was pared by 3 bases and J by 4 bases, with 7 bases between. Original handling: Amplifying reference gene primers gave estimates of nucleated cell counts. The assay was immunoSEQ multiplex PCR, and TCRdb's table has in-frame clones only and misses some. From that table come the V and J calls and clone size; the DNA was used to work out D and trimming. The sample yields 450,000 to 600,000 clones, approximately 86% seen once. In terms of age and location, participants ranged from roughly 18 to 90 years and lived in about 25 US areas. Clinical history reported by participants formed the basis on which cohorts were assigned. All recovered Cohort 3 donors got two negative PCRs, got clearance, or saw symptom resolution.

Sample: PBMCs or T cells enriched from blood (not recorded which). The receptor's source is a woman aged 18-29 years who had recovered from COVID-19. The rearrangement uses TRBV12-3 or TRBV12-4 and TRBJ1-5; D possibly corresponds to TRBD1 (6 bases). The CDR3 DNA reads TGTGCCAGCAGTTTTGACAGGAATCAGCCCCAGCATTTT. It yields the protein CASSFDRNQPQHF.